The 15 T cell receptor beta chains given below trace back to one sample, sequenced in a study of blood T cell repertoires in COVID-19 (dated by TCRdb to between 2020 and 2021). To prepare the library, the immunoSEQ multiplex PCR assay was applied. Entries here come from immuneACCESS through TCRdb and include only in-frame sequences with V and J called. Some clones fail to appear in such tables; in the studies checked, an unresolved V gene covers under half of the shortfall, and the cause of the remainder is unknown. This sample has 150,000 to 200,000 clones in its table, and 82% of those were observed once. Approximately 4.7% of the sample belongs to the ten largest clones. Input material: PBMCs or T cells enriched from blood (not recorded which). These TCRs come from a woman aged 55-70 years with acute COVID-19.

The CDR3 reads CASSPTVGGQNTEAFF. CDR3 sequence (DNA): TGCGCCAGCAGCCCAACCGTCGGGGGTCAGAACACTGAAGCTTTCTTT. The chain is built from TRBV5-1 and TRBJ1-1, with TRBD1 as a possible D gene (5 bases). CDR1 and CDR2 (germline): SGHRS, YFSETQ. CDR3 length: 16 amino acids. The V end lost 4 bases, the J end lost 1 base, and 17 bases lay between the germline ends. The complete variable domain, with remaining parts taken from reference TRBV5-1 and TRBJ1-1, reads KAGVTQTPRYLIKTRGQQVTLSCSPISGHRSVSWYQQTPGQGLQFLFEYFSETQRNKGNFPGRFSGRQFSNSRSEMNVSTLELGDSALYLCASSPTVGGQNTEAFFGQGTRLTVV.

The V call is TRBV29-1, the J call TRBJ1-1; D gene ambiguous. Germline V gene data show CDR1 as SQVTM and CDR2 as ANQGSEA. The CDR3 spans 12 residues. With 5 bases removed from V and 1 base from J, the gap between germline ends came to 8 bases. CDR3 sequence reads: CSVKFRNTEAFF. The CDR3 nucleotides read TGCAGCGTTAAGTTTAGGAACACTGAAGCTTTCTTT.

The rearrangement joins TRBV10-1 to TRBJ1-1; no firm D call. The germline V gene encodes CDR1 WNHNN and CDR2 SYGVQD (reference sequence). V lost 4 bases to trimming and J lost 3 bases, with 9 bases between them. CDR3 size: 13 residues. The CDR3 DNA sequence: TGCGCCAGCAGTGGACCGGAGGACACTGAAGCTTTCTTT. Its translation is CASSGPEDTEAFF.

V usage is TRBV19 and J usage is TRBJ1-2, with 10 bases identical to TRBD1. Looked up from germline, CDR1 is LNHDA and CDR2 is SQIVND (reference sequence). The V and J ends lost 8 bases and 5 bases, in that order; junction bases with no gene match: 8. CDR3 length: 14 residues. CDR3 sequence: CASGGGTGVYGYTF. The CDR3 bases are TGTGCCAGTGGGGGCGGGACAGGGGTTTATGGCTACACCTTC. Combining the CDR3 with reference TRBV19 and TRBJ1-2 gives the whole variable domain DGGITQSPKYLFRKEGQNVTLSCEQNLNHDAMYWYRQDPGQGLRLIYYSQIVNDFQKGDIAEGYSVSREKKESFPLTVTSAQKNPTAFYLCASGGGTGVYGYTFGSGTRLTVV.

This clone has just one count. V and J are TRBV7-9 and TRBJ1-2; maybe TRBD1 (6 bases). From germline, CDR1 is SEHNR and CDR2 FQNEAQ (reference sequence). Deletions cut 5 bases from V and 4 bases from J, with 14 bases between. This CDR3 has 14 residues. The CDR3 bases are TGTGCCAGCAGCCCCATGGGGGGGGCCTATGGCTACACCTTC. Translated: CASSPMGGAYGYTF.

The gene calls are TRBV29-1 and TRBJ1-1; 9 nucleotides agree with TRBD1. This CDR3 spans 13 amino acids. The V segment lost 6 bases and the J segment 5 bases; nucleotides outside the gene matches: 7. Germline values: CDR1 SQVTM, CDR2 ANQGSEA. CDR3 nucleotide sequence: TGCAGCGTGAGGGACAGGGAGGGGACTGAAGCTTTCTTT. Protein product: CSVRDREGTEAFF.

The V and J genes are TRBV19 and TRBJ1-1; the match to TRBD1 covers 8 bases. From germline, CDR1 is LNHDA and CDR2 SQIVND (reference sequence). The V and J ends lost 6 bases and 5 bases, in that order; junction bases with no gene match: 11. The CDR3 extends over 15 amino acids. The CDR3 region is CASRRSQGAGTEAFF. The CDR3 nucleotides are TGTGCCAGTAGGCGATCGCAGGGGGCGGGTACTGAAGCTTTCTTT.

This clone was counted a few times. The chain carries TRBV7-9 and TRBJ2-3, with TRBD2 identical over 7 bases. The CDR3 runs to 15 residues. CDR1 and CDR2 (germline): SEHNR, FQNEAQ (reference sequence). With V trimmed by 1 base and J by 4 bases, 5 bases remained unmatched. CDR3 region: CASSLVAGEADTQYF. CDR3 bases: TGTGCCAGCAGCTTAGTGGCGGGAGAGGCAGATACGCAGTATTTT. Supplemented by reference TRBV7-9 and TRBJ2-3, the full variable domain reads DTGVSQNPRHKITKRGQNVTFRCDPISEHNRLYWYRQTLGQGPEFLTYFQNEAQLEKSRLLSDRFSAERPKGSFSTLEIQRTEQGDSAMYLCASSLVAGEADTQYFGPGTRLTVL.

V usage is TRBV9 and J usage is TRBJ2-3, with D maybe TRBD2 (6 bases). V shed 3 bases and J shed 9 bases, with 23 bases lying between them. Germline CDR1 and CDR2: SGDLS and YYNGEE. This CDR3 has 16 amino acids. The CDR3 region is CASSGGPGGGGRTQYF. The CDR3 coding sequence is TGTGCCAGCAGCGGCGGACCCGGGGGTGGCGGAAGAACGCAGTATTTT.

The rearrangement links TRBV7-8 to TRBJ2-5; D possibly corresponds to TRBD2 (6 bases). V dropped 5 bases and J dropped 5 bases, with 15 bases sitting between them. Looked up from germline, CDR1 is SGHVS and CDR2 is FQNEAQ. This CDR3 has 14 amino acids. CDR3 residues: CASSVTVGRETQYF. CDR3 coding DNA: TGTGCCAGCAGCGTCACAGTGGGGAGGGAGACCCAGTACTTC.

This clone appeared a single time. V is TRBV6-5 and J is TRBJ2-7, with 8 nucleotides matching TRBD1. With V trimmed by 4 bases and J by 0 bases, 2 bases remained unmatched. This CDR3 has 14 residues. Germline CDR1 MNHEY, CDR2 SVGAGI. CDR3 loop: CASSWTGSSYEQYV. CDR3 DNA sequence: TGTGCCAGCAGTTGGACAGGGAGCTCCTACGAGCAGTACGTC.

The gene calls are TRBV4-2 and TRBJ2-1; D is ambiguous. The germline gives CDR1 LGHNA, CDR2 YNFKEQ. V lost 2 bases, J lost 10 bases, and 6 bases lay in between. CDR3 length equals 11 residues. The CDR3 here is CASSQLREQFF. The CDR3 nucleotides are TGTGCCAGCAGCCAACTGAGGGAGCAGTTCTTC.

This clone came up a few times. This chain links TRBV30 with TRBJ2-5; the match to TRBD2 covers 7 bases. The CDR3 loop spans 13 amino acids. Germline-derived CDR1 and CDR2 are GTSNPN and SVGIG (reference sequence). V trimming: 2 bases; J trimming: 3 bases; junction bases outside the gene matches: 3. CDR3 sequence reads: CAWSWREKETQYF. In DNA form, the CDR3 reads TGTGCCTGGAGTTGGCGGGAGAAAGAGACCCAGTACTTC.

In this sample, this clone turned up once. This rearrangement joins TRBV7-8 to TRBJ1-1; 7 positions match TRBD1. The CDR3 length is 12 residues. Germline CDR1 SGHVS, CDR2 FQNEAQ. The J segment lost 11 bases and the V segment lost 2 bases, leaving 5 bases of the junction unmatched. CDR3 sequence: CASSLSGGLAFF. CDR3 DNA sequence: TGTGCCAGCAGCTTATCAGGGGGTTTGGCTTTCTTT.

This chain uses TRBV3-1 (or the pseudogene TRBV3-2) with TRBJ2-1; 12 nucleotides match TRBD2. Unmatched junction bases numbered 1, after V lost 0 bases and J lost 4 bases. CDR1 LGHDT and CDR2 YNNKEL come from the germline V gene (reference sequence). The CDR3 length is 16 residues. The CDR3 DNA is TGTGCCAGCAGCCAAGAAGGGACTAGCGGGTACAATGAGCAGTTCTTC. Its protein product is CASSQEGTSGYNEQFF.